The text below deals with one T cell receptor beta chain. Its matching antigen is unknown. This entry is derived from a study of neoadjuvant nivolumab and ipilimumab in lung cancer. Study-level findings and limits: Pretherapy blood TCR richness correlated positively with resected tumor richness. Pathologic regression was not significantly tied to TCR clonality. Only two of four nivolumab-treated tumors gained richness and clonality by surgery. TCR richness and clonality were higher in tumors than adjacent uninvolved lung.

The repertoire was sequenced with immunoSEQ multiplex PCR; TCRdb's copy has only in-frame clones and lacks some. Of roughly 30,000 clones listed, over 75% were seen once; the top ten hold about 4.9%. The CDR3 length is 14 residues. The germline V gene encodes CDR1 SGHKS and CDR2 YYEKEE (reference sequence). V lost 4 bases and J 15 bases, leaving 22 bases between the germline ends. The sequence derives from an adult with non-small cell lung cancer. The rearrangement uses TRBV5-5 and TRBJ2-2; D is possibly TRBD1 (6 bases). The starting material was peripheral blood, obtained after neoadjuvant nivolumab, alone or with ipilimumab, at or shortly before surgery. CDR3 in amino acids: CASSAVSGITGLFF. CDR3 sequence (DNA): TGTGCCAGCAGCGCCGTCTCAGGGATTACAGGGTTGTTTTTT. Filled out from reference TRBV5-5 and TRBJ2-2, the complete variable domain reads DAGVTQSPTHLIKTRGQQVTLRCSPISGHKSVSWYQQVLGQGPQFIFQYYEKEERGRGNFPDRFSARQFPNYSSELNVNALLLGDSALYLCASSAVSGITGLFFGEGSRLTVL.